This record looks at one T cell receptor (beta chain) sequence and its context. This clone was found a few times. No antigen is known for it. Per-base qualities were not stored, and no clone one base away is much larger. This sample was included in a study of beta chain features in type 1 diabetes listed by TCRdb under 2018. Some background on the complete study: Mean age, gender distribution, total cell number and subset yield were not different between patients and healthy donors. A total of 107,917,701 sorted cells were examined across all samples, and a strong correlation was observed between cell number per subset and RNA yield. The study compared TCRB repertoires of sorted circulating CD4+ T cell subsets between recently diagnosed type 1 diabetes patients and matched healthy donors. Whereas all 30 or so donors provided naive and central memory subsets, regulatory and stem cell-like memory subsets were isolated from just 8 patients and roughly eight healthy donors. What the work shows at the level of the full study, not this receptor alone: Patients with type 1 diabetes made fewer insertions and deleted more nucleotides at VDJ recombination sites, implying thymic rearrangement abnormalities. Shorter templates might be favored by PCR, yet because patient and control samples were amplified and corrected together, any such skew would affect both groups equally. Naive, central memory and regulatory TCRB repertoires appeared to be more alike among patients than among healthy donors. Because cDNA rather than genomic DNA was sequenced, highly expressing activated cells could have been over-represented, although no difference in activation and CD3 levels was found between groups. Only small numbers of individuals were included in the HLA sub-analyses, which left unresolved whether HLA type had any influence on TCRB rearrangement. Type 1 diabetes patients showed a moderate but significant shortening of TCRB CDR3 length in all four CD4+ subsets.

Counted from cysteine to phenylalanine, this CDR3 has 14 amino acids. The read is trimmed to its CDR3 DNA, 42 bases read in frame from base 1. CDR1 and CDR2, looked up from the germline V gene, are SGHDT and YYEEEE. The junction shows trimming of 5 bases on V and 5 bases on J, plus 16 bases between the germline ends. The entire amount of isolated RNA was reverse transcribed using the High Capacity cDNA Reverse Transcription Kit, so the sequenced TCRB transcripts were expressed ones. Naive, central memory and regulatory T cell samples underwent deep immunoSEQ sequencing, averaging about 3.5 million total reads per sample. After sorted cells were lysed in RLT buffer, RNA was extracted with DNase-treated RNeasy Micro or Mini kits, with the choice depending on cell number. Each cell subset was processed separately to prevent cross-contamination, with patient and healthy donor samples processed together. Using the immunoSEQ multiplex PCR, TCRB sequences were amplified from cDNA into 87-bp fragments spanning the CDR3 region. Amplicons were sequenced on the Illumina HiSeq platform. Concerning the study's data processing: PCR bias was corrected computationally using synthetic template baselines, and reads within Hamming distance 2 were collapsed, with unmergeable singletons discarded. Reads were aligned against IMGT so that V, D and J genes, CDR3 length and insertions or deletions at six rearrangement sites could be assigned. Within each subset, clonotype counts were normalized to sorted cell number, after which true diversity and Gini coefficients were computed with the tcR R package. The overlap coefficient, calculated on TCRB nucleotide sequences, was used to measure repertoire sharing. Out-of-frame TCRB sequences from naive cells were analyzed as a proxy for the pre-selection repertoire. TCRdb's version of the immuneACCESS table is confined to in-frame rearrangements and falls short of the full clone set. An unresolved V gene accounts for under half of the shortfall where checked; the remainder is of unknown origin. D and trimming were read from the DNA, whereas the V and J calls and clone size are those reported in that table. In all, the sample holds about 650,000 clones, and 9.5% to 15% of those were seen once. The ten biggest clones cover 0.09% to 0.15% of the sample.

Each donor gave one peripheral blood draw, averaging approximately 0.11 L, which was collected into heparinised tubes. A BD FACSAria II and a panel including CD45RO, CCR7, CD25, CD127, CD95 and CD27 were used to sort naive, central memory, regulatory and stem cell-like memory CD4+ T cells. All sorted populations exceeded 98% purity. PBMCs were separated immediately by Lymphoprep density gradient centrifugation and were stained directly, without being cultured. So that batch effects would be minimized, each experiment stained and sorted samples in pairs, pairing one healthy donor with one patient. The sequencing input was naive CD4+ T cells from blood. The label giving this sample's cell subset or site can be read as: true naive CD4+ T cells. The V gene is TRBV5-6 and the J gene is TRBJ2-5; the D segment cannot be called with confidence. The TCR was taken from a young man with type 1 diabetes. At the DNA level, the sequence is TGTGCCAGCAGTGGGATGACACCTTGGGAGACCCAGTACTTC. Translation gives CASSGMTPWETQYF.